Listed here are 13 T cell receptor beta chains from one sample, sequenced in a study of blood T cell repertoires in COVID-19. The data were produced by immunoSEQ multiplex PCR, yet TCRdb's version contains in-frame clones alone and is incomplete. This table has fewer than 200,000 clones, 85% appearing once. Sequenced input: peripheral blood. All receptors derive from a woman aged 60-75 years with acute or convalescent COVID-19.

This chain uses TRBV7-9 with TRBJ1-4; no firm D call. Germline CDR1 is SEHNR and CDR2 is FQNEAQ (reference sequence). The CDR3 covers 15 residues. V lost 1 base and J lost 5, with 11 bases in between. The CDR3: CASSLGGSRNEKLFF. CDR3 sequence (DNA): TGTGCCAGCAGCTTAGGAGGATCGAGGAATGAAAAACTGTTTTTT.

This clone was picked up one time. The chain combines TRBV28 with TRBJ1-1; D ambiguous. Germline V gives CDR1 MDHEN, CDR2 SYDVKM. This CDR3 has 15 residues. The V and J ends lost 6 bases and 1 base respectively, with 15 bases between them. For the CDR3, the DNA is TGTGCCAGCAGCCCCCCCCTGGCAGGGAACACTGAAGCTTTCTTT. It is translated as CASSPPLAGNTEAFF.

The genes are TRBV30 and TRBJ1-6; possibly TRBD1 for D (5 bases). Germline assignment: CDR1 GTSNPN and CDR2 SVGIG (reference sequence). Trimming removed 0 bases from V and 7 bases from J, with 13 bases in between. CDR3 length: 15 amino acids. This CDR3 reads CAWSVRGGRNSPLHF. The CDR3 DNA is TGTGCCTGGAGTGTAAGGGGAGGGAGGAATTCACCCCTCCACTTT.

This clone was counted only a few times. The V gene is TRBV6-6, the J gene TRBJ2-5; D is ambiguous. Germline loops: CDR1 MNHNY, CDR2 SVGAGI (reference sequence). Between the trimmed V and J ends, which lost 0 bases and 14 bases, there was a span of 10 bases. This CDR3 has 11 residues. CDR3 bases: TGTGCCAGCAGTTACTCCCTGAGATCCTACTTC. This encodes CASSYSLRSYF.

Here the CDR3 reads CAWSVNPEYEQYF. DNA for the CDR3: TGTGCCTGGAGTGTTAATCCGGAGTACGAGCAGTACTTC. The chain recombines TRBV30 with TRBJ2-7; D unclear. V was cut by 0 bases and J by 4 bases, with 10 bases left in between. The CDR3 consists of 13 residues. Germline CDR1 reads GTSNPN; CDR2 reads SVGIG (reference sequence).

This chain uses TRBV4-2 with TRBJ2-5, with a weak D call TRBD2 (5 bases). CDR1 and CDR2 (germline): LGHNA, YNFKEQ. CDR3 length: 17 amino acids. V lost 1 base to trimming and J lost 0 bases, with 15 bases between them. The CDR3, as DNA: TGTGCCAGCAGCCAAGTCGGCGGAGGCACTTACCAAGAGACCCAGTACTTC. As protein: CASSQVGGGTYQETQYF.

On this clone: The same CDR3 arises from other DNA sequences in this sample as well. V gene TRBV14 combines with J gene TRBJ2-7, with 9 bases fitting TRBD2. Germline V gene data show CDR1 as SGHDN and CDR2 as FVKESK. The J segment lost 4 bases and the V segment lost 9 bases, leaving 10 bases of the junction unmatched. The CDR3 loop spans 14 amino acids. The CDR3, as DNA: TGTGCCAGGGCCCGGGGGACTAGCCTGTACGAGCAGTACGTC. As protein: CARARGTSLYEQYV.

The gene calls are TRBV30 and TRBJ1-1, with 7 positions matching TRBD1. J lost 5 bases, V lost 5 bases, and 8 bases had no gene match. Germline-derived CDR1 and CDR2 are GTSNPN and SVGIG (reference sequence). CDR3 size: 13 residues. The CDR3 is CAWGRQGGTEAFF. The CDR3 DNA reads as TGTGCCTGGGGACGACAGGGAGGAACTGAAGCTTTCTTT.

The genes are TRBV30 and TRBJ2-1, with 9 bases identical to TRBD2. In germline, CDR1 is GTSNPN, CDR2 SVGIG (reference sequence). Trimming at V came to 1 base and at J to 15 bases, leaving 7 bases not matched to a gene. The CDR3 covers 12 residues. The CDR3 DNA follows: TGTGCCTGGAGTGACACTGGGCGGGAGGGGTTCTTC. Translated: CAWSDTGREGFF. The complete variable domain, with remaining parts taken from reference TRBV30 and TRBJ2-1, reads SQTIHQWPATLVQPVGSPLSLECTVEGTSNPNLYWYRQAAGRGLQLLFYSVGIGQISSEVPQNLSASRPQDRQFILSSKKLLLSDSGFYLCAWSDTGREGFFGPGTRLTVL.

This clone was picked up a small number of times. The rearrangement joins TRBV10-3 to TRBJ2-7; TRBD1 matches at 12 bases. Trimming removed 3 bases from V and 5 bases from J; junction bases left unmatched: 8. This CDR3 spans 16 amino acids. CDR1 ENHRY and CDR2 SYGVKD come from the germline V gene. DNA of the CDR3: TGTGCCATCAGTGATAATCCGGGACAGGGGGCAGACGAGCAGTACGTC. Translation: CAISDNPGQGADEQYV.

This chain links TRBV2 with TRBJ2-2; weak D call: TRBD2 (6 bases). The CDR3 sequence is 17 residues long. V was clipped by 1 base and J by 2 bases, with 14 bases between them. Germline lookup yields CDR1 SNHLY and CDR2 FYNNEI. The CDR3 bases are TGTGCCAGCAGTGAAGGGGGAGGACTACCTAACACCGGGGAGCTGTTTTTT. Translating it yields CASSEGGGLPNTGELFF.

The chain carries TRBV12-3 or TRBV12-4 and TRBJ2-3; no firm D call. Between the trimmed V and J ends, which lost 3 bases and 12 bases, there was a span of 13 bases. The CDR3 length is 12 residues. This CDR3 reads CASSFGPLPQYF. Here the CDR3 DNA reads TGTGCCAGCAGTTTTGGCCCGCTTCCACAGTATTTT.

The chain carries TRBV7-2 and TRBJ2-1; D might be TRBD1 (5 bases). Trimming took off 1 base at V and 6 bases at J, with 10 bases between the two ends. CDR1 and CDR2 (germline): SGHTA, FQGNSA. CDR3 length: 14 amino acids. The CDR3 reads CASSLVLGPNEQFF. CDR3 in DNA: TGTGCCAGCAGCTTAGTACTGGGGCCCAATGAGCAGTTCTTC.